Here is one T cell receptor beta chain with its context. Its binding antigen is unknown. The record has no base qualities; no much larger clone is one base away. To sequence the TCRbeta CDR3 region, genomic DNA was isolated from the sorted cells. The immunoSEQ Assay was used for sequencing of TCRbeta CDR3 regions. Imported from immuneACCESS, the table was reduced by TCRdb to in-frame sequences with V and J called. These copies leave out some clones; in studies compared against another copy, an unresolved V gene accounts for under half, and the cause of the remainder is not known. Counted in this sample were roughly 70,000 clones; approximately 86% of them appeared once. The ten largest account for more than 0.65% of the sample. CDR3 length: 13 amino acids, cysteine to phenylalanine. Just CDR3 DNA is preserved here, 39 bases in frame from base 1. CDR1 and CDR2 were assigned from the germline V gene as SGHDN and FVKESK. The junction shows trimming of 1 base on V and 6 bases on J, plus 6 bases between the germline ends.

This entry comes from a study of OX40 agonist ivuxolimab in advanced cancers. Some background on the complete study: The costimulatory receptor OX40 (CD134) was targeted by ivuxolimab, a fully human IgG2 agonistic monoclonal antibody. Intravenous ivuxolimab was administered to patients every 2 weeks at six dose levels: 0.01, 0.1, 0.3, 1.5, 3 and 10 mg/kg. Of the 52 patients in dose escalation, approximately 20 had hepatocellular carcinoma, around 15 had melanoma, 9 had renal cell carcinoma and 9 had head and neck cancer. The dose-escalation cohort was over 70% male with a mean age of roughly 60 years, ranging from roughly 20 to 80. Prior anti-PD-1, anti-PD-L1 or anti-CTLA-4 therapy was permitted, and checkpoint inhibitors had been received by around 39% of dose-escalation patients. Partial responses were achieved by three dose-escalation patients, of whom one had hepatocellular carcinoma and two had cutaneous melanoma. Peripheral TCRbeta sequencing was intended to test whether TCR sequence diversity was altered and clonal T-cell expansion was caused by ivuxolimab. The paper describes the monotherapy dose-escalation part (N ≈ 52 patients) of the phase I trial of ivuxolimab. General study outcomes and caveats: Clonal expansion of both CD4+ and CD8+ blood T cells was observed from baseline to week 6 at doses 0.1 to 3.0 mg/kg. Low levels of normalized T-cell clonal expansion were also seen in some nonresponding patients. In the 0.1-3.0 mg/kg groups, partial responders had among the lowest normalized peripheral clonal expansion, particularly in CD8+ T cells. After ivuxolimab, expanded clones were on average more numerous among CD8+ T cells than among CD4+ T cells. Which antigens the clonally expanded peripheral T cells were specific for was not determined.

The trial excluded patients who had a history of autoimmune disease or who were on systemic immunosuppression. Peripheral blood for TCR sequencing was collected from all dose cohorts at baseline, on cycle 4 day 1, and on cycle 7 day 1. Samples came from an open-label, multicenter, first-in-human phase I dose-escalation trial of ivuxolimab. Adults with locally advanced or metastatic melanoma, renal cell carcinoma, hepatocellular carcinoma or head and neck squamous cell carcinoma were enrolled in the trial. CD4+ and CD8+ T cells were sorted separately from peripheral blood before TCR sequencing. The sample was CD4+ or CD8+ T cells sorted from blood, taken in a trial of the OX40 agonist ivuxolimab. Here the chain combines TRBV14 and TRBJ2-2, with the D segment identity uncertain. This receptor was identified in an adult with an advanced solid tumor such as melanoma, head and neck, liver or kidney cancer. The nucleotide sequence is TGTGCCAGCAGCCAAGTTGGGGCCGGGGAGCTGTTTTTT. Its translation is CASSQVGAGELFF. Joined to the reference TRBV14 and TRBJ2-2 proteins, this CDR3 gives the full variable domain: EAGVTQFPSHSVIEKGQTVTLRCDPISGHDNLYWYRRVMGKEIKFLLHFVKESKQDESGMPNNRFLAERTGGTYSTLKVQPAELEDSGVYFCASSQVGAGELFFGEGSRLTVL.